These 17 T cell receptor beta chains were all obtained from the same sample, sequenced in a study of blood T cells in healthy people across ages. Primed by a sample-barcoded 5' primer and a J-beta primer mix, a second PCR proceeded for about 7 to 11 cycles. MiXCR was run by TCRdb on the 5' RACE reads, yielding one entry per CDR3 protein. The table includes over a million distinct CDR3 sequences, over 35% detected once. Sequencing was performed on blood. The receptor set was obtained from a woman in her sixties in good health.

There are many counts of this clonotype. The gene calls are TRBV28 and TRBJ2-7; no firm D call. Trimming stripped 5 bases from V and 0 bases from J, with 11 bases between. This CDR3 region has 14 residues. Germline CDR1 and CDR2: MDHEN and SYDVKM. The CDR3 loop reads CASSPQASSYEQYF. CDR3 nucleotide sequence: TGTGCCAGCAGTCCGCAGGCCTCCTCCTACGAGCAGTACTTC.

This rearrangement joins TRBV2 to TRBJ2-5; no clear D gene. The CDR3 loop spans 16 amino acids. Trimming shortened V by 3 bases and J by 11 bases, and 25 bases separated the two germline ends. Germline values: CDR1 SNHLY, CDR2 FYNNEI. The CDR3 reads CASSEVPGRSNNEQYF. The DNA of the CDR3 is TGTGCCAGCAGTGAGGTACCAGGACGATCAAACAATGAGCAGTACTTC. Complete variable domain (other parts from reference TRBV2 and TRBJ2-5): EPEVTQTPSHQVTQMGQEVILRCVPISNHLYFYWYRQILGQKVEFLVSFYNNEISEKSEIFDDQFSVERPDGSNFTLKIRSTKLEDSAMYFCASSEVPGRSNNEQYFGPGTRLLVL.

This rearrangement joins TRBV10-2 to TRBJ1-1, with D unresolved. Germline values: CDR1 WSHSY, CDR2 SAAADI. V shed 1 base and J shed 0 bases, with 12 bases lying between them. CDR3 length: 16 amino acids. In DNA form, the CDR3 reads TGCGCCAGCAGTGAGTTGAGGACCCCAATGAACACTGAAGCTTTCTTT. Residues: CASSELRTPMNTEAFF.

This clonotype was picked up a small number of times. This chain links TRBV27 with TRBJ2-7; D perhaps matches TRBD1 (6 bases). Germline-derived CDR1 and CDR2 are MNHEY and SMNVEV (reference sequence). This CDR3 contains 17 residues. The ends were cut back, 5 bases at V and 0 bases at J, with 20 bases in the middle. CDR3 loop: CASSPSRAGVSSYEQYF. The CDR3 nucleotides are TGTGCCAGCAGTCCATCGAGGGCAGGGGTGAGCTCCTACGAGCAGTACTTC.

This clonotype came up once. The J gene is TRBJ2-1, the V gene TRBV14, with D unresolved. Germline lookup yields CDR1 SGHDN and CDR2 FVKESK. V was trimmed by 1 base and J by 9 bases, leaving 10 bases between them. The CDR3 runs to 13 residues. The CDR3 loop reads CASSQGLIGEQFF. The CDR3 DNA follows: TGTGCCAGCAGCCAAGGTTTGATCGGTGAGCAGTTCTTC.

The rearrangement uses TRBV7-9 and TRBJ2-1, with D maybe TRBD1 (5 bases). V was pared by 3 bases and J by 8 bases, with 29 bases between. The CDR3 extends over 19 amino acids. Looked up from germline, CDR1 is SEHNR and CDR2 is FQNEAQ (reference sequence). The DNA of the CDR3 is TGTGCCAGCAGCTTGGTGTGGGGCTTAGGGGTCCCTGGAACCGATGAGCAGTTCTTC. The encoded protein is CASSLVWGLGVPGTDEQFF.

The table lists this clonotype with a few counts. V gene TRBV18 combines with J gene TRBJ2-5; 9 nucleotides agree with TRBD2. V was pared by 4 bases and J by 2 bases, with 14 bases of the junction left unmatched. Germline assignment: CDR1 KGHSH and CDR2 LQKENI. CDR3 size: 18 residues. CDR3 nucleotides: TGTGCCAGCTCACAGCGGGCCATTAGCGGGAGTGTACAAGAGACCCAGTACTTC. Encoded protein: CASSQRAISGSVQETQYF.

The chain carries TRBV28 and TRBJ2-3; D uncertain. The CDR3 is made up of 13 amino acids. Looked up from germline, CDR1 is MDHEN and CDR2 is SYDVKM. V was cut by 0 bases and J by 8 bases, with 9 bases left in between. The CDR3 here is CASSLWDDFTQYF. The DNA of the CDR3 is TGTGCCAGCAGTTTATGGGACGACTTTACGCAGTATTTT. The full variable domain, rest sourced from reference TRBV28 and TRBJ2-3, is DVKVTQSSRYLVKRTGEKVFLECVQDMDHENMFWYRQDPGLGLRLIYFSYDVKMKEKGDIPEGYSVSREKKERFSLILESASTNQTSMYLCASSLWDDFTQYFGPGTRLTVL.

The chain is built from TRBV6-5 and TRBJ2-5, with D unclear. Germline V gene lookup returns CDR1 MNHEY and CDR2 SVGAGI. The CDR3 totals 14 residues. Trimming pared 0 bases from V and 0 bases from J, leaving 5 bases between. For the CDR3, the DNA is TGTGCCAGCAGTTACTCGACCAACCAAGAGACCCAGTACTTC. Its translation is CASSYSTNQETQYF.

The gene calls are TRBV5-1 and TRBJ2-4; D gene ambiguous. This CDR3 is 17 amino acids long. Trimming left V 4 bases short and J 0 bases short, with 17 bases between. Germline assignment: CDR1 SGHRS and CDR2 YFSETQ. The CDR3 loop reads CASSTTVGLLAKNIQYF. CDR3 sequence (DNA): TGCGCCAGCAGCACAACGGTCGGGTTATTAGCCAAAAACATTCAGTACTTC.

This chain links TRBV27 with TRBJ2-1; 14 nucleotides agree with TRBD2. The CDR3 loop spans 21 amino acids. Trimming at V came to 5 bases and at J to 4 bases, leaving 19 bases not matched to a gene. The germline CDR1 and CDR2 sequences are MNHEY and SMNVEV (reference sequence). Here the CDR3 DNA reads TGTGCCAGCAGTCTAAGGGGAACCGGGACTAGCGGGAGAAAGCCATACAATGAGCAGTTCTTC. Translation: CASSLRGTGTSGRKPYNEQFF.

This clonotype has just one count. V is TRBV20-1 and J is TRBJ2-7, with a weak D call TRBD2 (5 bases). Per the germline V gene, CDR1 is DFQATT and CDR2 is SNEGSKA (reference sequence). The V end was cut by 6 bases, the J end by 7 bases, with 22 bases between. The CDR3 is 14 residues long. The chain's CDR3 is CSASTLGEIHEQYF. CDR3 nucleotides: TGCAGTGCCAGTACCCTTGGGGAGATCCATGAGCAGTACTTC.

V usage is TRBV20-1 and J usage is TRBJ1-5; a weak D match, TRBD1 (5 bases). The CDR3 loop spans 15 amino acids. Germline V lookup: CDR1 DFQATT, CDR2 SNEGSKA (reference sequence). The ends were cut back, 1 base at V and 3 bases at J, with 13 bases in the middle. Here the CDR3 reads CSARAGTYDNQPQHF. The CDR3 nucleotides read TGCAGTGCTAGAGCCGGGACCTATGACAATCAGCCCCAGCATTTT.

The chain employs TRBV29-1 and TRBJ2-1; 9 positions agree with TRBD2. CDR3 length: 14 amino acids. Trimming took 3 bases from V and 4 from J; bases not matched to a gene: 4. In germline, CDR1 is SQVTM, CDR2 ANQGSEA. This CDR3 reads CSVDGSGRYNEQFF. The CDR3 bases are TGCAGCGTTGATGGTAGCGGGAGATACAATGAGCAGTTCTTC.

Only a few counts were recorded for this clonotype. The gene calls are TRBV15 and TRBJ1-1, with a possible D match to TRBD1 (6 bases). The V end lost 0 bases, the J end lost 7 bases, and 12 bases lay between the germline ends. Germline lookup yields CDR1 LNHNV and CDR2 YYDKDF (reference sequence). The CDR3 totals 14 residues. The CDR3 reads CATSRDGGRDEAFF. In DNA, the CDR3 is TGTGCCACCAGCAGAGATGGGGGCAGAGATGAAGCTTTCTTT.

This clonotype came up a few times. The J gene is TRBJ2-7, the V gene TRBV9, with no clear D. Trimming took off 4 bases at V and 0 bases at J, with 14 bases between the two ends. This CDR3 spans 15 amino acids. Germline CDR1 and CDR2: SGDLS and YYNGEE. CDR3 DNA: TGTGCCAGCAGCCCTACCGGGTCTTCCTCCTACGAGCAGTACTTC. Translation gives CASSPTGSSSYEQYF. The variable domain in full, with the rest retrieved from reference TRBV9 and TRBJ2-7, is DSGVTQTPKHLITATGQRVTLRCSPRSGDLSVYWYQQSLDQGLQFLIQYYNGEERAKGNILERFSAQQFPDLHSELNLSSLELGDSALYFCASSPTGSSSYEQYFGPGTRLTVT.

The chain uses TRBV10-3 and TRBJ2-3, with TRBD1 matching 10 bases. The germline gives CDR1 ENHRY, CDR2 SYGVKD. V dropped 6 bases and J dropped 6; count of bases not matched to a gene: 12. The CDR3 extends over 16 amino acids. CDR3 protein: CAIRGRDRGETDTQYF. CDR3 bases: TGTGCCATCAGGGGCCGGGACAGGGGTGAAACGGATACGCAGTATTTT.